The 29 T cell receptor beta chains given below trace back to one sample, sequenced in a study of T cell responses to AZD1222 COVID-19 vaccine. The assay was immunoSEQ multiplex PCR, and TCRdb's table has in-frame clones only and misses some. Of 100,000 to 150,000 clones in the sample, 91% are singletons; the top ten hold about 5.3%. The sample consisted of peripheral blood, taken on day 0 of AZD1222 vaccination. These TCRs come from an adult in good health.

The J gene is TRBJ2-3, the V gene TRBV27; 10 bases are shared with TRBD1. Trimming cost V 3 bases and J 4 bases; bases outside gene matches: 10. The CDR3 extends over 17 amino acids. Germline V CDR1 and CDR2: MNHEY, SMNVEV (reference sequence). CDR3 sequence: CASSFRTTGGASDTQYF. CDR3 DNA: TGTGCCAGCAGTTTTCGGACGACAGGGGGCGCGTCAGATACGCAGTATTTT.

The chain couples TRBV5-4 to TRBJ1-5, with 7 positions matching TRBD1. The CDR3 consists of 13 residues. The J segment lost 7 bases and the V segment lost 2 bases, leaving 3 bases of the junction unmatched. Germline V CDR1 and CDR2: SGHNT, YYREEE (reference sequence). CDR3 sequence reads: CASSFDRDQPQHF. In nucleotides, the CDR3 is TGTGCCAGCAGCTTCGACAGGGACCAGCCCCAGCATTTT.

The CDR3 sequence is CATQDRVHEQYF. CDR3 in DNA: TGTGCCACCCAAGACAGGGTCCACGAGCAGTACTTC. This chain uses TRBV2 with TRBJ2-7; 7 nucleotides line up with TRBD1. This CDR3 is built from 12 residues. Germline assignment: CDR1 SNHLY and CDR2 FYNNEI. The J segment lost 5 bases and the V segment lost 10 bases, leaving 8 bases of the junction unmatched.

The chain links TRBV7-9 to TRBJ1-1; no clear D. The V end lost 1 base, the J end lost 8 bases, and 11 bases lay between the germline ends. CDR1 SEHNR and CDR2 FQNEAQ come from the germline V gene (reference sequence). This CDR3 is built from 13 residues. The DNA for the CDR3 is TGTGCCAGCAGCTTAGAGCCCGGGATAGAAGCTTTCTTT. Translating gives CASSLEPGIEAFF.

The chain is built from TRBV24-1 and TRBJ2-3; D is unresolved. The V and J ends lost 5 bases and 0 bases respectively, with 5 bases between them. In germline, CDR1 is KGHDR, CDR2 SFDVKD. This CDR3 has 13 amino acids. The CDR3 DNA reads TGTGCCACCAGTGGAAGAAGCACAGATACGCAGTATTTT. It specifies CATSGRSTDTQYF.

The V gene is TRBV6-6, the J gene TRBJ2-1; D is ambiguous. The CDR3 is 13 amino acids. Germline V gene lookup returns CDR1 MNHNY and CDR2 SVGAGI (reference sequence). V lost 4 bases and J lost 4, with 8 bases in between. CDR3 in DNA: TGTGCCAGCAGTTTCGTCGGGTACAATGAGCAGTTCTTC. Translated: CASSFVGYNEQFF.

The chain combines TRBV6-1 with TRBJ2-5; possibly TRBD1 or TRBD2 for D (5 bases each). V was pared by 5 bases and J by 4 bases, with 11 bases between. CDR3 length: 13 amino acids. Germline CDR1 is MNHNS and CDR2 is SASEGT. The CDR3 coding sequence is TGTGCCAGCAGTCCCCCGGGGCGAGAGACCCAGTACTTC. Protein sequence: CASSPPGRETQYF.

This CDR3 is CSASVTSGSGFDTQYF. The CDR3 DNA is TGCAGTGCTAGTGTTACTAGCGGGAGCGGCTTTGATACGCAGTATTTT. This chain links TRBV20-1 with TRBJ2-3, with 11 bases that match TRBD2. V shed 3 bases and J 6 bases; nucleotides not matched to a gene: 11. The CDR3 consists of 16 residues. The germline V gene has CDR1 DFQATT and CDR2 SNEGSKA (reference sequence).

CDR3 DNA sequence: TGTGCCTGGAGTGTATACAGGTACACCGGGGAGCTGTTTTTT. Translation: CAWSVYRYTGELFF. The chain combines TRBV30 with TRBJ2-2; weak D call: TRBD1 (5 bases). CDR1 GTSNPN and CDR2 SVGIG come from the germline V gene (reference sequence). Trimming removed 0 bases at V and 3 bases at J, with 8 bases between. The CDR3 spans 14 residues. Supplemented by reference TRBV30 and TRBJ2-2, the full variable domain reads SQTIHQWPATLVQPVGSPLSLECTVEGTSNPNLYWYRQAAGRGLQLLFYSVGIGQISSEVPQNLSASRPQDRQFILSSKKLLLSDSGFYLCAWSVYRYTGELFFGEGSRLTVL.

The rearrangement links TRBV28 to TRBJ1-2; 8 bases agree with TRBD1. The germline gives CDR1 MDHEN, CDR2 SYDVKM. This CDR3 has 15 amino acids. V lost 6 bases and J lost 3; bases outside the gene matches: 9. Written as DNA, the CDR3 is TGTGCCAGCAGGGGACCCACGGACAGGGACTATGGCTACACCTTC. Translated, it gives CASRGPTDRDYGYTF.

CDR3 DNA: TGTGCCAGCAGCGGCGTACAGGGGGCGCGCAATGAGCAGTTCTTC. It yields the protein CASSGVQGARNEQFF. The V call is TRBV11-2, the J call TRBJ2-1; 9 bases agree with TRBD1. The germline gives CDR1 SGHAT, CDR2 FQNNGV. V lost 5 bases and J lost 6; bases outside the gene matches: 8. This CDR3 contains 15 residues.

This sequence joins TRBV18 and TRBJ1-6; a possible D gene is TRBD1 (5 bases). This CDR3 is built from 15 residues. V lost 3 bases, J lost 5 bases, and 11 bases lay in between. Germline assignment: CDR1 KGHSH and CDR2 LQKENI. The CDR3 DNA reads as TGTGCCAGCTCACCCTTAGGGGTAGATAATTCACCCCTCCACTTT. Residues: CASSPLGVDNSPLHF.

The gene calls are TRBV4-1 and TRBJ2-5; D gene unclear. The CDR3 contains 13 residues. Germline loops: CDR1 MGHRA, CDR2 YSYEKL. V was pared by 1 base and J by 5 bases, with 8 bases between. The CDR3 DNA reads TGCGCCAGCAGCCAAGGTCCACTGGAGACCCAGTACTTC. Amino acids: CASSQGPLETQYF.

This clone appeared a single time. J is TRBJ2-3 and V is TRBV13; TRBD1 agrees at 10 bases. The CDR3 extends over 16 amino acids. Per the germline V gene, CDR1 is PRHDT and CDR2 is FYEKMQ (reference sequence). J was trimmed by 4 bases and V by 4 bases; bases with no gene match: 8. The CDR3 region is CASSSTGTGAPDTQYF. The CDR3 DNA follows: TGTGCCAGCAGCTCTACCGGGACAGGGGCCCCAGATACGCAGTATTTT.

V gene TRBV6-2 or TRBV6-3 combines with J gene TRBJ2-7, with 7 bases matching TRBD2. The ends lost 4 bases at V and 0 bases at J; junction bases unmatched: 6. Germline loops: CDR1 MNHEY, CDR2 SVGEGT. The CDR3 has 15 residues. The CDR3: CASSWGGGSSYEQYF. CDR3 bases: TGTGCCAGCAGTTGGGGCGGGGGATCCTCCTACGAGCAGTACTTC.

This chain links TRBV30 with TRBJ1-1; TRBD1 agrees at 8 bases. The CDR3 spans 11 residues. Per germline, CDR1 GTSNPN and CDR2 SVGIG (reference sequence). Trimming at V came to 5 bases and at J to 9 bases, leaving 5 bases not matched to a gene. In DNA, the CDR3 is TGTGCCTGGGGGACAGGTGGACAAGCTTTCTTT. This gives the protein CAWGTGGQAFF. The complete variable domain, with remaining parts taken from reference TRBV30 and TRBJ1-1, reads SQTIHQWPATLVQPVGSPLSLECTVEGTSNPNLYWYRQAAGRGLQLLFYSVGIGQISSEVPQNLSASRPQDRQFILSSKKLLLSDSGFYLCAWGTGGQAFFGQGTRLTVV.

The chain uses TRBV5-1 and TRBJ1-3; unclear D gene. The CDR3 is 16 residues long. V dropped 0 bases and J dropped 0 bases, with 10 bases sitting between them. Germline CDR1 SGHRS, CDR2 YFSETQ. The CDR3 is CASSLGQFASGNTIYF. The DNA for the CDR3 is TGCGCCAGCAGCTTGGGGCAGTTTGCCTCTGGAAACACCATATATTTT.

V and J are TRBV28 and TRBJ1-4, with TRBD1 as a possible D gene (5 bases). V lost 4 bases, J lost 8 bases, and 17 bases lay in between. There are 15 residues in the CDR3. The V gene's germline CDR1 is MDHEN and CDR2 SYDVKM. This CDR3 is CASSSTQVLGEKLFF. CDR3 nucleotide sequence: TGTGCCAGCAGTTCGACACAGGTCTTGGGCGAAAAACTGTTTTTT.

The CDR3 loop reads CASSSSSTYEQYF. The CDR3, as DNA: TGTGCCAGCAGCTCCTCCTCCACCTACGAGCAGTACTTC. J is TRBJ2-7 and V is TRBV12-3 or TRBV12-4; unclear D gene. The ends were cut back, 6 bases at V and 2 bases at J, with 11 bases in the middle. The CDR3 length is 13 residues.

This sequence joins TRBV5-6 and TRBJ1-1, with D possibly matching TRBD1 (6 bases). CDR3 length: 16 residues. Trimming stripped 3 bases from V and 0 bases from J, with 15 bases between. CDR1 and CDR2 from the germline V gene are SGHDT and YYEEEE. The CDR3 loop is CASSSIYRDLNTEAFF. The CDR3, as DNA: TGTGCCAGCAGCTCGATTTACAGGGATTTGAACACTGAAGCTTTCTTT.

This chain connects TRBV21-1 to TRBJ1-2; the table gives TRBD1 as D, unverified against the DNA. TRBV21-1 is an annotated pseudogene. The CDR3 contains 21 residues. The CDR3 is CASSKEVRVRQGLAETNGYTF. As DNA, the CDR3 is TGTGCCAGCAGCAAAGAAGTGAGGGTTAGACAGGGACTTGCAGAAACTAATGGCTACACCTTC.

The gene calls are TRBV7-8 and TRBJ1-4; no clear D gene. Germline V gene lookup returns CDR1 SGHVS and CDR2 FQNEAQ. The V and J ends lost 5 bases and 0 bases respectively, with 10 bases between them. This CDR3 has 15 amino acids. In DNA, the CDR3 is TGTGCCAGCAGCCTAGGAGTTGCAACTAATGAAAAACTGTTTTTT. It translates to CASSLGVATNEKLFF.

This clone was observed once. This chain uses TRBV6-5 with TRBJ1-4, with a weak D call TRBD1 (5 bases). This CDR3 has 11 residues. The germline V gene encodes CDR1 MNHEY and CDR2 SVGAGI. Trimming removed 10 bases from V and 8 bases from J, with 11 bases in between. The CDR3 coding sequence is TGTGCCACCCGGACAACCGAAAAACTGTTTTTT. This sequence encodes CATRTTEKLFF.

The chain carries TRBV2 and TRBJ1-1, with 9 positions matching TRBD1. Germline CDR1 is SNHLY and CDR2 is FYNNEI. The CDR3 runs 14 residues. With V trimmed by 4 bases and J by 3 bases, 3 bases remained unmatched. CDR3 in DNA: TGTGCCAGCAGTGGACAGGGGGGGGACACTGAAGCTTTCTTT. Amino acid sequence: CASSGQGGDTEAFF.

The chain has TRBV28 and TRBJ2-1; 8 bases match TRBD2. Trimming at V came to 8 bases and at J to 2 bases, leaving 5 bases not matched to a gene. The germline V gene encodes CDR1 MDHEN and CDR2 SYDVKM. The CDR3 runs to 14 residues. The CDR3 here is CASLRGGPYNEQFF. In DNA form, the CDR3 reads TGTGCCAGCCTCCGGGGGGGTCCCTACAATGAGCAGTTCTTC.

The chain combines TRBV27 with TRBJ1-5, with 7 bases aligning to TRBD1. The CDR3 is 16 residues long. In germline, CDR1 is MNHEY, CDR2 SMNVEV (reference sequence). V lost 0 bases to trimming and J lost 6 bases; unmatched junction nucleotides: 8. For the CDR3, the DNA is TGTGCCAGCAGTTTATCCTCGACAGGGTTGGGTCAGCCCCAGCATTTT. It yields the protein CASSLSSTGLGQPQHF.

The genes are TRBV7-2 and TRBJ2-5; D remains unclear. V lost 7 bases to trimming and J lost 9 bases, with 9 bases between them. The CDR3 spans 10 residues. Germline CDR1 and CDR2: SGHTA and FQGNSA. As DNA, the CDR3 is TGTGCCAGCAATTATGTGGCCCAGTACTTC. Translated: CASNYVAQYF.

The chain carries TRBV7-8 and TRBJ1-5; the D gene is possibly TRBD1 (5 bases). CDR3 length equals 15 residues. With 5 bases removed from V and 2 bases from J, the gap between germline ends came to 13 bases. The germline V gene has CDR1 SGHVS and CDR2 FQNEAQ. The CDR3 loop is CASSPWGIGNQPQHF. For the CDR3, the DNA is TGTGCCAGCAGCCCTTGGGGGATAGGCAATCAGCCCCAGCATTTT.

This clone was seen just once. This sequence joins TRBV7-8 and TRBJ2-7; TRBD1 matches 7 bases. The J segment lost 0 bases and the V segment lost 7 bases, leaving 9 bases of the junction unmatched. The CDR3 has 15 amino acids. Per the germline V gene, CDR1 is SGHVS and CDR2 is FQNEAQ. CDR3 protein: CASTMDRRSSYEQYF. The DNA of the CDR3 is TGTGCCAGCACCATGGACAGGAGAAGCTCCTACGAGCAGTACTTC.